The TCR beta chain under discussion was sequenced for a study of shared T cell receptors in the human thymus. Profiled with immunoSEQ multiplex PCR; TCRdb holds only in-frame clones, not every one. The sample includes hundreds of thousands of clones, 88% of them seen just once. V lost 2 bases and J lost 5; bases outside the gene matches: 14. CDR3 length: 17 residues. These data also formed part of another study, on human thymus T cells.

The specimen was thymocytes. This TCR derives from a boy less than two years old with a congenital heart defect. The rearrangement uses TRBV23-1 and TRBJ2-5; 7 positions agree with TRBD1. TRBV23-1 is marked as an open reading frame, function uncertain. The CDR3 nucleotides are TGCGCCAGCAGTCAACTTGCCCCCGGGGCGACAGGGGAGACCCAGTACTTC. This codes for CASSQLAPGATGETQYF.